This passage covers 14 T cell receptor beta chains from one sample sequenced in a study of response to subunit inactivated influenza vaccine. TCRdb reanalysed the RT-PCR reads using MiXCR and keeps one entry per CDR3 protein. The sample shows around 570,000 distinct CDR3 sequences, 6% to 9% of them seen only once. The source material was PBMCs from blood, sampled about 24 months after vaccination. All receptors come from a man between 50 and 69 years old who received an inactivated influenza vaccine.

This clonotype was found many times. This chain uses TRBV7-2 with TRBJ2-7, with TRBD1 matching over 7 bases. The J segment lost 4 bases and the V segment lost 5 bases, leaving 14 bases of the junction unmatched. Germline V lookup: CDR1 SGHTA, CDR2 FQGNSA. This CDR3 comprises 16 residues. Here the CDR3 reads CASSDLYRGFPYEQYF. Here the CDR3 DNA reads TGTGCCAGCAGCGACCTATACAGGGGCTTTCCTTACGAGCAGTACTTC.

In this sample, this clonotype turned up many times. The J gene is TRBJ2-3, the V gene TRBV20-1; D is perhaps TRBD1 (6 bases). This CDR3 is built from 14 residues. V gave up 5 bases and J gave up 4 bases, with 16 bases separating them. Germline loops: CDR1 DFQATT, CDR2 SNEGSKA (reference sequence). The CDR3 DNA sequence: TGCAGTGCTCCTGATTCTGGGGGCGCAGATACGCAGTATTTT. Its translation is CSAPDSGGADTQYF.

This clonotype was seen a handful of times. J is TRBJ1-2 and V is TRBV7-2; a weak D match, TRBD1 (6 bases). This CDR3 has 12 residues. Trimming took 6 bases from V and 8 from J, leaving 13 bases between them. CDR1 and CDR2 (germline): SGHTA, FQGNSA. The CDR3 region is CASRLQGYGYTF. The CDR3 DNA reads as TGTGCCAGCAGACTACAGGGATACGGCTACACCTTC.

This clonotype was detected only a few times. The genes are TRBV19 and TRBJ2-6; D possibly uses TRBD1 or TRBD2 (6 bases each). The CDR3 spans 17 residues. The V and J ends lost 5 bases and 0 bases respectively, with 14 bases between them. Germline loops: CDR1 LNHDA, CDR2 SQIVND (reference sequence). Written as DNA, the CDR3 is TGTGCCAGTAGTCGGGACACCGGGGGCTCTGGGGCCAACGTCCTGACTTTC. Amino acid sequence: CASSRDTGGSGANVLTF.

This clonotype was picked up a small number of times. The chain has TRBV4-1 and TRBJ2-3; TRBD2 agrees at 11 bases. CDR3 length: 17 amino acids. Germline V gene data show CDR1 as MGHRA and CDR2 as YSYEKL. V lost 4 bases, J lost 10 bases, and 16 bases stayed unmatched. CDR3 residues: CASSPIAGGRPRLAQYF. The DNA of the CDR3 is TGCGCCAGCAGCCCCATAGCGGGGGGGCGGCCCAGGCTCGCGCAGTATTTT.

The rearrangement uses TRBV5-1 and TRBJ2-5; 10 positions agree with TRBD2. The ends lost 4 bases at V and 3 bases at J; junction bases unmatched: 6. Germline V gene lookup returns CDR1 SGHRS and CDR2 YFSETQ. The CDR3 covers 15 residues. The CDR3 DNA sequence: TGCGCCAGCAGCATACGGACTAGCGGAGAAGAGACCCAGTACTTC. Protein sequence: CASSIRTSGEETQYF.

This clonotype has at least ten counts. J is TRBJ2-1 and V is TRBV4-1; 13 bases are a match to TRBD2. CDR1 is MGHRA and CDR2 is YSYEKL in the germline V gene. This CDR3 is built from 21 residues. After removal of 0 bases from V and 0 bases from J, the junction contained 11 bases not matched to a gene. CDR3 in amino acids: CASSQDMRLRLAGGSYNEQFF. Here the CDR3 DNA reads TGCGCCAGCAGCCAAGATATGCGGTTGAGACTAGCGGGGGGCTCCTACAATGAGCAGTTCTTC.

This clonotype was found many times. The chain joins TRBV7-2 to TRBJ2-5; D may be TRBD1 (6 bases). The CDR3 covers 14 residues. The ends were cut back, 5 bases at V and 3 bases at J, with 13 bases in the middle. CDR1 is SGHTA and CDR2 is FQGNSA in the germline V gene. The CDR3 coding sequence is TGTGCCAGCAGCGGGGGCCCGGTTAAAGAGACCCAGTACTTC. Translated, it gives CASSGGPVKETQYF. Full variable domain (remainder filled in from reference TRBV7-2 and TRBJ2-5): GAGVSQSPSNKVTEKGKDVELRCDPISGHTALYWYRQSLGQGLEFLIYFQGNSAPDKSGLPSDRFSAERTGGSVSTLTIQRTQQEDSAVYLCASSGGPVKETQYFGPGTRLLVL.

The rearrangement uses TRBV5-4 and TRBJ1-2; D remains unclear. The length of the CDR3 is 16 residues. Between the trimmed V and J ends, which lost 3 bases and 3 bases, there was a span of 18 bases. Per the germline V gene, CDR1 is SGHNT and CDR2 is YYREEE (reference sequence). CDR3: CASSSRDVQLYYGYTF. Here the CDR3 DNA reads TGTGCCAGCAGCTCCCGTGATGTCCAGCTATACTATGGCTACACCTTC.

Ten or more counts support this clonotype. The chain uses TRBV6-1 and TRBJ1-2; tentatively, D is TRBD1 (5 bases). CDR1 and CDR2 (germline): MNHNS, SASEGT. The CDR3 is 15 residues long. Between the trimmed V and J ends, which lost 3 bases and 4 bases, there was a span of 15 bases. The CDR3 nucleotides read TGTGCCAGCAGTGACTTGGCTAGGGACCTCTATGGCTACACCTTC. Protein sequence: CASSDLARDLYGYTF.

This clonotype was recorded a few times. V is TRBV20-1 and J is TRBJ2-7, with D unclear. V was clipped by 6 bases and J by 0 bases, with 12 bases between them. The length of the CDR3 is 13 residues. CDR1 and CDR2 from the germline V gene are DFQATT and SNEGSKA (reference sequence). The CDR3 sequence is CSAEPTGSYEQYF. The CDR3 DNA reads TGCAGTGCCGAGCCGACGGGCTCCTACGAGCAGTACTTC.

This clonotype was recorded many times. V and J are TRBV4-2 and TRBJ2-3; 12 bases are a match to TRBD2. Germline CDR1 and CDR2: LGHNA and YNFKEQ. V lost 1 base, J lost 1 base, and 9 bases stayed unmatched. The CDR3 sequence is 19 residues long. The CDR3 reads CASSQAGTSGRPRTDTQYF. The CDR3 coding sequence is TGTGCCAGCAGCCAAGCCGGGACTAGCGGGCGGCCCCGCACAGATACGCAGTATTTT.

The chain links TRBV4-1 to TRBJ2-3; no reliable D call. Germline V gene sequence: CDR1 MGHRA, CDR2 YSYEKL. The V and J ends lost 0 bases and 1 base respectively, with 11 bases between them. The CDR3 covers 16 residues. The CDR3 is CASSQEWAARTDTQYF. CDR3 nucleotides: TGCGCCAGCAGCCAAGAATGGGCGGCGCGCACAGATACGCAGTATTTT.

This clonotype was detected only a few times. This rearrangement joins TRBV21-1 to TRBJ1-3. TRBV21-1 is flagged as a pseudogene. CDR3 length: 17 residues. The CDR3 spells CASSKVKSLAGGTAIYF. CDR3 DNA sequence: TGTGCCAGCAGCAAAGTCAAAAGTTTGGCGGGAGGGACAGCCATATATTTT.